The 26 T cell receptor beta chains below all came from one sample that was sequenced in a study of T cells in Graves' hyperthyroidism and ophthalmopathy. TCR beta CDR3 region amplification was performed from RNA transcripts. Primed by the HTBI set, a first-round RT-PCR was run on the TCR CDR3. TCRdb recomputed calls from the multiplex PCR reads with MiXCR, one row per CDR3 protein. The data show about 590,000 distinct CDR3 sequences, more than 15% seen once. Sequencing input: blood. All receptors come from a woman younger than 45 with Graves' hyperthyroidism.

For this clonotype: Just one base apart from a much larger clone, this may be a read error. This likely comes from a read error, as the CDR3 has no conserved phenylalanine or tryptophan at its end. V and J are TRBV10-3 and TRBJ1-4, with 7 bases aligning to TRBD1. This CDR3 is 15 amino acids long. With 10 bases clipped from V and 5 bases from J, the junction kept 13 bases outside the gene matches. CDR1 and CDR2 (germline): ENHRY, SYGVKD. The CDR3 is CASSPGQAINEKLFL. The CDR3 DNA reads TGTGCCAGCAGCCCTGGACAGGCCATCAATGAAAAACTGTTTCTT.

The chain uses TRBV14 and TRBJ2-1; no clear D. Trimming left V 1 base short and J 0 bases short, with 10 bases between. Germline-derived CDR1 and CDR2 are SGHDN and FVKESK. The CDR3 loop spans 16 amino acids. CDR3 loop: CASSQGAPYSYNEQFF. CDR3 coding DNA: TGTGCCAGCAGCCAAGGAGCACCGTACTCCTACAATGAGCAGTTCTTC.

This clonotype was observed a few times. The chain has TRBV5-1 and TRBJ2-2; 10 bases map to TRBD2. The CDR3 runs 16 residues. Germline V CDR1 and CDR2: SGHRS, YFSETQ. V dropped 7 bases and J dropped 0; count of bases not matched to a gene: 6. CDR3 protein: CASRVTSGTNTGELFF. In nucleotides, the CDR3 is TGCGCCAGCCGGGTCACTAGCGGGACGAACACCGGGGAGCTGTTTTTT.

The chain combines TRBV10-3 with TRBJ2-5; possibly TRBD1 for D (5 bases). V lost 5 bases to trimming and J lost 5 bases, with 12 bases between them. This CDR3 is built from 13 residues. Germline CDR1 and CDR2: ENHRY and SYGVKD. CDR3 coding DNA: TGTGCCATCAGTAGGACATCACAGGAGACCCAGTACTTC. This encodes CAISRTSQETQYF.

This clonotype has at least ten counts. The chain links TRBV7-2 to TRBJ2-3; 11 bases are shared with TRBD2. Trimming at V came to 1 base and at J to 5 bases, leaving 8 bases not matched to a gene. This CDR3 contains 17 residues. Per the germline V gene, CDR1 is SGHTA and CDR2 is FQGNSA. CDR3: CASSLGVAGGPVDTQYF. DNA of the CDR3: TGTGCCAGCAGCTTAGGGGTAGCGGGAGGGCCTGTAGATACGCAGTATTTT.

V gene TRBV27 combines with J gene TRBJ2-7, with D unclear. V lost 3 bases to trimming and J lost 5 bases, with 17 bases between them. The length of the CDR3 is 15 residues. From germline, CDR1 is MNHEY and CDR2 SMNVEV (reference sequence). CDR3 nucleotides: TGTGCCAGCAGTTTTGGTAGGGAAATCCGGCACGAGCAGTACTTC. The encoded protein is CASSFGREIRHEQYF.

In this sample, this clonotype turned up many times. V and J are TRBV6-1 and TRBJ1-2, with no clear D. The V end lost 6 bases, the J end lost 2 bases, and 10 bases lay between the germline ends. Germline loops: CDR1 MNHNS, CDR2 SASEGT. This CDR3 has 13 residues. DNA for the CDR3: TGTGCCAGCAGGCACGGAACCAACTATGGCTACACCTTC. Translated, it gives CASRHGTNYGYTF.

This clonotype was counted a few times. The gene calls are TRBV4-1 and TRBJ1-5; D unresolved. The CDR3 spans 17 residues. V was cut by 1 base and J by 0 bases, with 13 bases left in between. The germline gives CDR1 MGHRA, CDR2 YSYEKL. CDR3: CASSQVETVNSNQPQHF. CDR3 sequence (DNA): TGCGCCAGCAGCCAAGTGGAAACAGTCAATAGCAATCAGCCCCAGCATTTT.

This clonotype was seen only a few times. The genes are TRBV9 and TRBJ2-1, with D tentatively TRBD1 or TRBD2 (6 bases each). This CDR3 spans 17 amino acids. V lost 3 bases and J lost 0, with 16 bases in between. The germline CDR1 and CDR2 sequences are SGDLS and YYNGEE. The CDR3 is CASSADRGGSSYNEQFF. CDR3 in DNA: TGTGCCAGCAGCGCCGACCGAGGGGGGAGCTCCTACAATGAGCAGTTCTTC. Supplemented by reference TRBV9 and TRBJ2-1, the full variable domain reads DSGVTQTPKHLITATGQRVTLRCSPRSGDLSVYWYQQSLDQGLQFLIQYYNGEERAKGNILERFSAQQFPDLHSELNLSSLELGDSALYFCASSADRGGSSYNEQFFGPGTRLTVL.

This clonotype was counted many times. This rearrangement joins TRBV2 to TRBJ2-1; 10 nucleotides match TRBD2. With 8 bases clipped from V and 8 bases from J, the junction kept 0 bases outside the gene matches. CDR3 length: 11 residues. Germline CDR1 reads SNHLY; CDR2 reads FYNNEI. The DNA for the CDR3 is TGTGCCAGCCTAGCGGGAGATGAGCAGTTCTTC. This codes for CASLAGDEQFF.

This CDR3 is CASSLELLAGGSKTQYF. The CDR3 DNA sequence: TGCGCCAGCAGCTTGGAGCTACTAGCGGGAGGCTCCAAGACCCAGTACTTC. The chain joins TRBV5-1 to TRBJ2-5, with 12 bases fitting TRBD2. CDR3 length: 17 residues. Germline CDR1 SGHRS, CDR2 YFSETQ. V dropped 0 bases and J dropped 6; count of bases not matched to a gene: 9.

This clonotype was recorded many times. One junction end disagrees with the germline gene, perhaps due to a read error. This sequence joins TRBV27 and TRBJ1-1; D unresolved. CDR1 and CDR2 (germline): MNHEY, SMNVEV (reference sequence). The CDR3 covers 11 residues. The CDR3 bases are TGCGCCAGCAGCTTGGGGACTGAAGCTTTCTTT. This encodes CASSLGTEAFF.

This clonotype was recorded at least ten times. J is TRBJ2-7 and V is TRBV11-2, with D possibly being TRBD1 (6 bases). V was pared by 4 bases and J by 4 bases, with 17 bases between. The CDR3 loop spans 15 amino acids. Germline lookup yields CDR1 SGHAT and CDR2 FQNNGV. The CDR3 protein is CASSWGHGETYEQYF. CDR3 sequence (DNA): TGTGCCAGCAGCTGGGGACACGGGGAAACTTACGAGCAGTACTTC.

This clonotype was observed at least ten times. The chain couples TRBV6-1 to TRBJ2-7; 7 bases line up with TRBD1. There are 14 residues in the CDR3. Germline CDR1 is MNHNS and CDR2 is SASEGT. After removal of 2 bases from V and 3 bases from J, the junction contained 4 bases not matched to a gene. CDR3 in amino acids: CASSERRGNYEQYF. The CDR3 DNA reads TGTGCCAGCAGTGAACGCAGGGGGAACTACGAGCAGTACTTC.

The V and J genes are TRBV2 and TRBJ2-1; 12 nucleotides agree with TRBD1. Per germline, CDR1 SNHLY and CDR2 FYNNEI. Trimming removed 6 bases from V and 10 bases from J; junction bases left unmatched: 13. CDR3 length: 16 residues. Here the CDR3 DNA reads TGTGCCAGCAGGAGAACCGGGACAGGGGGCTTGTTGGAGCAGTTCTTC. It specifies CASRRTGTGGLLEQFF. The full variable domain, with the rest looked up from reference TRBV2 and TRBJ2-1, is EPEVTQTPSHQVTQMGQEVILRCVPISNHLYFYWYRQILGQKVEFLVSFYNNEISEKSEIFDDQFSVERPDGSNFTLKIRSTKLEDSAMYFCASRRTGTGGLLEQFFGPGTRLTVL.

The chain has TRBV19 and TRBJ2-1; D remains ambiguous. Trimming pared 1 base from V and 0 bases from J, leaving 10 bases between. The CDR3 sequence is 16 residues long. The germline gives CDR1 LNHDA, CDR2 SQIVND (reference sequence). The CDR3 here is CASSIVASSSYNEQFF. The CDR3 DNA reads as TGTGCCAGTAGTATAGTGGCGTCTAGCTCCTACAATGAGCAGTTCTTC.

This clonotype was recorded at least ten times. This chain joins TRBV12-3 or TRBV12-4 and TRBJ1-1, with 7 positions matching TRBD1. V shed 4 bases and J 6 bases; nucleotides not matched to a gene: 2. CDR3 length: 12 amino acids. The DNA for the CDR3 is TGTGCCAGCAGTTACAGGGGCCCTGAAGCTTTCTTT. Translated, it gives CASSYRGPEAFF.

This clonotype has only a few counts. The chain is built from TRBV7-9 and TRBJ1-3; D gene ambiguous. V lost 1 base to trimming and J lost 4 bases, with 8 bases between them. The CDR3 sequence is 14 residues long. Looked up from germline, CDR1 is SEHNR and CDR2 is FQNEAQ (reference sequence). The CDR3 bases are TGTGCCAGCAGCTTAGACAGCCCAGGAAACACCATATATTTT. It encodes CASSLDSPGNTIYF.

This clonotype turned up a few times. V and J are TRBV27 and TRBJ2-7, with D perhaps matching TRBD1 (5 bases). The germline gives CDR1 MNHEY, CDR2 SMNVEV (reference sequence). Deletions cut 8 bases from V and 3 bases from J, with 17 bases between. This CDR3 has 14 residues. The CDR3: CASRTPRRFYEQYF. The DNA of the CDR3 is TGTGCCAGCCGGACACCCCGAAGGTTCTACGAGCAGTACTTC.

This clonotype showed up many times. J is TRBJ2-7 and V is TRBV30; 11 bases are shared with TRBD2. This CDR3 has 13 amino acids. J lost 6 bases, V lost 2 bases, and 3 bases had no gene match. Germline V gene sequence: CDR1 GTSNPN, CDR2 SVGIG (reference sequence). CDR3: CAWSSLAGGEQYF. The CDR3 region has the DNA TGTGCCTGGAGTTCCCTAGCGGGAGGCGAGCAGTACTTC. Complete variable domain (other parts from reference TRBV30 and TRBJ2-7): SQTIHQWPATLVQPVGSPLSLECTVEGTSNPNLYWYRQAAGRGLQLLFYSVGIGQISSEVPQNLSASRPQDRQFILSSKKLLLSDSGFYLCAWSSLAGGEQYFGPGTRLTVT.

This clonotype has at least ten counts. This chain uses TRBV2 with TRBJ2-7; TRBD2 matches at 13 bases. The CDR3 has 20 amino acids. V lost 3 bases and J lost 7; bases outside the gene matches: 21. Germline loops: CDR1 SNHLY, CDR2 FYNNEI. Here the CDR3 reads CASSDPMTDSGLAGVREQYF. The CDR3 nucleotides read TGTGCCAGCAGTGACCCAATGACGGACAGTGGACTAGCGGGAGTGCGGGAGCAGTACTTC.

The rearrangement uses TRBV19 and TRBJ2-1; a weak D match, TRBD2 (8 bases). The germline V and J ends were trimmed by 5 bases and 4 bases, with 36 bases remaining between them. The CDR3 extends over 22 amino acids. Germline lookup yields CDR1 LNHDA and CDR2 SQIVND (reference sequence). CDR3 sequence reads: CASSATWNRDSLVAGTYNEQFF. The CDR3 DNA follows: TGTGCCAGTAGTGCTACGTGGAACCGGGACAGCCTAGTAGCGGGAACTTACAATGAGCAGTTCTTC.

This clonotype was seen many times. The chain uses TRBV12-3 or TRBV12-4 and TRBJ1-5; 7 bases match TRBD1. V trimming: 6 bases; J trimming: 3 bases; junction bases outside the gene matches: 8. CDR3 length: 15 amino acids. CDR3 sequence: CASSPGTEVNQPQHF. CDR3 coding DNA: TGTGCCAGCAGCCCCGGGACAGAAGTCAATCAGCCCCAGCATTTT.

This clonotype was seen ten or more times. The chain uses TRBV3-1 and TRBJ1-1, with D unclear. Trimming cost V 0 bases and J 5 bases, with 7 bases left between them. CDR1 is LGHDT, CDR2 YNNKEL, per germline (reference sequence). There are 13 residues in the CDR3. The DNA of the CDR3 is TGTGCCAGCAGCCAAGATCGGCGGACTGAAGCTTTCTTT. Translation gives CASSQDRRTEAFF.

This clonotype was observed at least ten times. J is TRBJ2-3 and V is TRBV20-1, with 8 bases that match TRBD2. CDR3 size: 14 residues. J was trimmed by 3 bases and V by 2 bases; bases with no gene match: 4. Germline lookup yields CDR1 DFQATT and CDR2 SNEGSKA (reference sequence). The CDR3 spells CSARPGLGTDTQYF. CDR3 nucleotide sequence: TGCAGTGCTAGACCGGGACTAGGGACAGATACGCAGTATTTT.

This clonotype was recorded many times. The chain uses TRBV28 and TRBJ2-1; no reliable D call. In germline, CDR1 is MDHEN, CDR2 SYDVKM. Trimming pared 2 bases from V and 0 bases from J, leaving 5 bases between. This CDR3 has 14 amino acids. CDR3 sequence (DNA): TGTGCCAGCAGTTTAGCGGACTCCTACAATGAGCAGTTCTTC. Its protein is CASSLADSYNEQFF.